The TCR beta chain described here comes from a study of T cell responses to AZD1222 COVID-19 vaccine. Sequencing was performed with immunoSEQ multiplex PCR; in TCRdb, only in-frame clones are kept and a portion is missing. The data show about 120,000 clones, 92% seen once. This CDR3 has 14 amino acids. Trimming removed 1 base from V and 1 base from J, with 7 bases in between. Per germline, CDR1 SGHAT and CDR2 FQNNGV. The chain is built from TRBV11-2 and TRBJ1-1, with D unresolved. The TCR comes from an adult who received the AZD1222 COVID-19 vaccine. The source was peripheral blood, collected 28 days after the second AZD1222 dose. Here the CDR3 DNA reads TGTGCCAGCAGCTTAGTGAGGGAGAACACTGAAGCTTTCTTT. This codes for CASSLVRENTEAFF.